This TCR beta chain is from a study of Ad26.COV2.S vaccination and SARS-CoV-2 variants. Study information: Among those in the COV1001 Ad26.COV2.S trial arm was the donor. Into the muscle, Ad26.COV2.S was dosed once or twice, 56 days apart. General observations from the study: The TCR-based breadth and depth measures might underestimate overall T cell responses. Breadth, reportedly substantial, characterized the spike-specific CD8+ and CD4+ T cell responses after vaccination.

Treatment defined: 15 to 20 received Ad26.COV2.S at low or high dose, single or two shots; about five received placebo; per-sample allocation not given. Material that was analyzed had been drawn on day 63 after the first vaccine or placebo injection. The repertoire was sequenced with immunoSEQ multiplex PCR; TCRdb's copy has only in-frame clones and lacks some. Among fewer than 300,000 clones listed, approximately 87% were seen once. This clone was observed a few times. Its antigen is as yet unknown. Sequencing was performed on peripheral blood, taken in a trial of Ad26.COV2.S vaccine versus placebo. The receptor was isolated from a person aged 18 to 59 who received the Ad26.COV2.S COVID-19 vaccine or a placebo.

The CDR3 DNA follows: TGTGCCAGCAGCCCTAGGGCGTCTGGAAACACCATATATTTT. Translated, it gives CASSPRASGNTIYF. The rearrangement joins TRBV2 to TRBJ1-3; D gene unclear. The V gene lost 6 bases and the J gene lost 1 base, with 10 bases spanning the gap. The CDR3 is 14 amino acids. Germline loops: CDR1 SNHLY, CDR2 FYNNEI.